A selection of T cell receptor beta chains follows, all from one sample in a study of T-cell reconstitution after alpha-beta-depleted transplantation in children. TCRdb redid the calling of the PCR reads with MiXCR, one entry per CDR3 protein. Of under 300,000 distinct CDR3 sequences listed, around 8.9% were seen once; the top ten hold approximately 5%. Material: PBMCs from the stem cell graft donor, obtained from the stem cell graft. These receptors all come from a human donor who donated a stem cell graft to a child with SCID. CDR3s leave out the opening cysteine and the closing phenylalanine or tryptophan.

TRBJ2-7 TRBV7-8 ASSRNPGTSYEQY
TRBJ1-1 TRBV5-6 ASSLARQLNTEAF
TRBJ2-6 TRBV5-1 ASRTGTGANVLT
TRBJ2-7 TRBV7-3 ASSPGARDEQY
TRBJ2-5 TRBV5-1 ASSLGDRAVETQY
TRBJ1-6 TRBV20-1 SAQHRGVNSPLH
TRBJ2-7 TRBV12-3/TRBV12-4 ASSLIGRRGEQY
TRBJ1-5 TRBV10-3 ASNPDREQPQH
TRBJ2-7 TRBV7-9 ASRPSTGYEQY
TRBJ2-1 TRBV2 ASVGNGQVEQF
TRBJ1-4 TRBV25-1 ASSELWDGDEKLF
TRBJ2-3 TRBV20-1 SAGDRGRSDTQY
TRBJ1-2 TRBV12-3/TRBV12-4 ASTSGANYGYT
TRBJ2-6 TRBV5-1 ASSLGYSSGANVLT
TRBJ2-1 TRBV4-2 ASSQARLGLAGDNEQF
TRBJ1-3 TRBV5-5 ASSLDPGVVNTIY
TRBJ1-1 TRBV7-9 ASSSPGGATEAF
TRBJ1-5 TRBV20-1 SARDRSSQPQH
TRBJ2-7 TRBV28 ASSLSGDTYEQY